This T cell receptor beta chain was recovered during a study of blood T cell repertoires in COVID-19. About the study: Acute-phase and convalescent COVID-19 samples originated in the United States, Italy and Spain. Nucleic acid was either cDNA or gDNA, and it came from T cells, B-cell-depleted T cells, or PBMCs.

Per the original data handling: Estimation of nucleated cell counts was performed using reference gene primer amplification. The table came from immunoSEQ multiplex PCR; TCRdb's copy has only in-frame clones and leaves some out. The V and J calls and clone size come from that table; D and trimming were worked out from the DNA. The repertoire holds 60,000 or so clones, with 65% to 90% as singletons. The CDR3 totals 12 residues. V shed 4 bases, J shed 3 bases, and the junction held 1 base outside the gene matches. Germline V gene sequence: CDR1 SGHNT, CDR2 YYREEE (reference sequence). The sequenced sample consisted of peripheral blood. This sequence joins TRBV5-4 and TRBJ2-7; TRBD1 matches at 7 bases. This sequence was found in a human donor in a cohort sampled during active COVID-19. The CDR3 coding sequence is TGTGCCAGCAGCAGGGACAGCTACGAGCAGTACTTC. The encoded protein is CASSRDSYEQYF.